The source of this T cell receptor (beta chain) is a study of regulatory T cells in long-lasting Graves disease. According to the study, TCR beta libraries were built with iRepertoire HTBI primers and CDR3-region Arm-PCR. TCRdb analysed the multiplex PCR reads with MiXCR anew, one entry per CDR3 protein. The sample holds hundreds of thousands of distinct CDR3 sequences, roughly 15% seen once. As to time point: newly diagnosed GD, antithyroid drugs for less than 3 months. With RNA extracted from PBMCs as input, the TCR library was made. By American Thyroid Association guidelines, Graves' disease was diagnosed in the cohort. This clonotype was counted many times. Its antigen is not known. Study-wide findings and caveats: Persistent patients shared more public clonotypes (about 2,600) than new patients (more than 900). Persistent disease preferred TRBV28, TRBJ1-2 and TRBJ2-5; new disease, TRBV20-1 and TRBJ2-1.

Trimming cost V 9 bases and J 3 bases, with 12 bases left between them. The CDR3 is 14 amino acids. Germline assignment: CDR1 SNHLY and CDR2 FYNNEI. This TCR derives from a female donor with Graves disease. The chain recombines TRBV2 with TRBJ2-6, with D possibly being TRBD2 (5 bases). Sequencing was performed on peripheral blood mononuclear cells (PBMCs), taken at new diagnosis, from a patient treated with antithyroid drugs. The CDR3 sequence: CAREVGSGANVLTF. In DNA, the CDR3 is TGTGCCAGGGAAGTGGGGAGTGGGGCCAACGTCCTGACTTTC.